This TCR beta chain was documented in a study of blood T cell repertoires in COVID-19. Recruitment covered about 25 US areas and drew participants whose ages spanned roughly 18 to 89 years. The assay was immunoSEQ multiplex PCR, and TCRdb's table has in-frame clones only and misses some. The top ten clones hold 1.7% of a sample with around 300,000 clones, under 90% of them seen once. Germline trimming cut 0 bases from V and 4 bases from J; bases unmatched to any gene: 4. CDR3 size: 15 residues. Looked up from germline, CDR1 is MNHEY and CDR2 is SVGAGI. The source material was PBMCs or T cells enriched from blood (not recorded which). This clonotype was obtained from a woman in her forties who had recovered from COVID-19. This chain uses TRBV6-5 with TRBJ2-7, with TRBD2 matching 9 bases. The CDR3 DNA follows: TGTGCCAGCAGTTACTCTCGCGGGAGGGCTTACGAGCAGTACTTC. Translating gives CASSYSRGRAYEQYF.